A single sample gave rise to the 25 T cell receptor beta chains below, sequenced in a study of cytomegalovirus exposure and HLA in healthy donors. PCR involved 60 Vbeta and 13 Jbeta primers. Only in-frame clones appear in the TCRdb table, and some are missing; sequencing was by immunoSEQ multiplex PCR. The sample features fewer than 100,000 clones, with 0.58% in its top ten. Material: PBMCs. The receptor set was obtained from a man in his fifties or sixties in good health and CMV-seronegative.

In nucleotides, the CDR3 is TGTGCCAGCCTCGGGGTCTACGAGCAGTACTTC. Its protein product is CASLGVYEQYF. The chain combines TRBV6-1 with TRBJ2-7; a weak D match, TRBD2 (5 bases). The CDR3 loop spans 11 amino acids. Trimming removed 8 bases from V and 3 bases from J, with 8 bases in between. Germline CDR1 reads MNHNS; CDR2 reads SASEGT.

This chain connects TRBV19 to TRBJ1-2; 7 bases align to TRBD1. CDR3 size: 14 residues. The germline V gene has CDR1 LNHDA and CDR2 SQIVND (reference sequence). V lost 3 bases to trimming and J lost 4 bases; unmatched junction nucleotides: 5. CDR3: CASSIGGGVYGYTF. CDR3 DNA sequence: TGTGCCAGTAGTATTGGAGGGGGCGTCTATGGCTACACCTTC.

The chain carries TRBV7-3 and TRBJ2-2; 14 positions agree with TRBD2. This CDR3 contains 20 residues. Germline lookup yields CDR1 SGHTA and CDR2 FQGTGA. V lost 6 bases and J lost 2; bases outside the gene matches: 14. The chain's CDR3 is CASRQRETSGGALNTGELFF. CDR3 bases: TGTGCCAGCAGGCAAAGGGAGACTAGCGGGGGGGCCTTAAACACCGGGGAGCTGTTTTTT.

The chain uses TRBV6-5 and TRBJ2-7; 7 positions match TRBD2. Per the germline V gene, CDR1 is MNHEY and CDR2 is SVGAGI. The CDR3 has 15 amino acids. J was trimmed by 2 bases and V by 0 bases; bases with no gene match: 4. CDR3 in amino acids: CASSYSTAGAYEQYF. As DNA, the CDR3 is TGTGCCAGCAGTTACTCGACTGCGGGGGCCTACGAGCAGTACTTC.

The V call is TRBV27, the J call TRBJ1-5; TRBD1 agrees at 8 bases. Trimming removed 3 bases from V and 4 bases from J; junction bases left unmatched: 11. The CDR3 spans 17 residues. Germline V lookup: CDR1 MNHEY, CDR2 SMNVEV (reference sequence). The CDR3 region is CASSLGMTGARNQPQHF. The CDR3, as DNA: TGTGCCAGCAGTTTGGGAATGACAGGGGCCAGGAATCAGCCCCAGCATTTT.

This chain links TRBV27 with TRBJ1-6; the D is unclear. Trimming took off 2 bases at V and 9 bases at J, with 5 bases between the two ends. Germline V lookup: CDR1 MNHEY, CDR2 SMNVEV (reference sequence). This CDR3 region has 12 residues. The CDR3 bases are TGTGCCAGCAGTTTACCTTCTTCACCCCTCCACTTT. Its translation: CASSLPSSPLHF.

The J gene is TRBJ1-6, the V gene TRBV28; 7 nucleotides line up with TRBD1. There are 15 residues in the CDR3. Germline-derived CDR1 and CDR2 are MDHEN and SYDVKM. Trimming took 4 bases from V and 2 from J; bases not matched to a gene: 2. CDR3 nucleotides: TGTGCCAGCAGTTCAGGGACAGCCTATAATTCACCCCTCCACTTT. This sequence encodes CASSSGTAYNSPLHF.

This chain uses TRBV6-1 with TRBJ2-1; 8 nucleotides align to TRBD1. The CDR3 is 15 amino acids. Germline V gene sequence: CDR1 MNHNS, CDR2 SASEGT. V was pared by 5 bases and J by 2 bases, with 5 bases of the junction left unmatched. CDR3 coding DNA: TGTGCCAGCAGTCCGACAGGGGTCCCCTACAATGAGCAGTTCTTC. Amino acids: CASSPTGVPYNEQFF.

The chain has TRBV5-1 and TRBJ2-3, with D possibly being TRBD1 (5 bases). The CDR3 has 15 amino acids. Germline V CDR1 and CDR2: SGHRS, YFSETQ. V lost 2 bases and J 0 bases, leaving 10 bases between the germline ends. The CDR3 region is CASSFVQGSTDTQYF. The CDR3, as DNA: TGCGCCAGCAGCTTCGTGCAGGGAAGCACAGATACGCAGTATTTT.

In DNA, the CDR3 is TGTGCCAGCAGCCCTACACAGGCCCGCGTGTTTGGTGGCTACACCTTC. This sequence encodes CASSPTQARVFGGYTF. The gene calls are TRBV28 and TRBJ1-2, with D possibly being TRBD1 (5 bases). The CDR3 consists of 16 residues. Germline CDR1 and CDR2: MDHEN and SYDVKM. V lost 6 bases, J lost 7 bases, and 24 bases lay in between.

DNA for the CDR3: TGTGCCAGCAGCGGACAGGGGGCAGTGGAATGGAGTCAGCCCCAGCATTTT. It translates to CASSGQGAVEWSQPQHF. J is TRBJ1-5 and V is TRBV28, with 11 bases lining up with TRBD1. Germline trimming cut 6 bases from V and 6 bases from J; bases unmatched to any gene: 13. Germline V CDR1 and CDR2: MDHEN, SYDVKM. The CDR3 has 17 amino acids. Together with reference TRBV28 and TRBJ1-5, the CDR3 gives the full variable domain: DVKVTQSSRYLVKRTGEKVFLECVQDMDHENMFWYRQDPGLGLRLIYFSYDVKMKEKGDIPEGYSVSREKKERFSLILESASTNQTSMYLCASSGQGAVEWSQPQHFGDGTRLSIL.

The chain recombines TRBV29-1 with TRBJ1-4; TRBD1 is a possible D gene (6 bases). Germline V gives CDR1 SQVTM, CDR2 ANQGSEA. Trimming stripped 6 bases from V and 0 bases from J, with 8 bases between. This CDR3 is 13 amino acids long. The CDR3 loop reads CSVGQTTNEKLFF. The CDR3 DNA reads as TGCAGCGTAGGACAGACAACTAATGAAAAACTGTTTTTT.

The chain joins TRBV5-1 to TRBJ1-5; maybe TRBD1 (5 bases). This CDR3 is 18 amino acids long. Germline CDR1 reads SGHRS; CDR2 reads YFSETQ. Deletions cut 4 bases from V and 4 bases from J, with 24 bases between. The CDR3 DNA is TGCGCCAGCAGCCGGGGGTTAAGGTCGGGCAGGGCAAATCAGCCCCAGCATTTT. It yields the protein CASSRGLRSGRANQPQHF.

The chain recombines TRBV27 with TRBJ2-5, with TRBD1 identical over 9 bases. The CDR3 totals 16 residues. CDR1 and CDR2 from the germline V gene are MNHEY and SMNVEV (reference sequence). J was trimmed by 4 bases and V by 2 bases; bases with no gene match: 8. CDR3 residues: CASSLRRQGVGETQYF. The CDR3 DNA sequence: TGTGCCAGCAGTTTAAGGCGACAGGGGGTGGGAGAGACCCAGTACTTC.

The rearrangement joins TRBV10-3 to TRBJ2-7; TRBD1 might be the D (6 bases). Looked up from germline, CDR1 is ENHRY and CDR2 is SYGVKD. CDR3 length: 15 amino acids. The V end lost 6 bases, the J end lost 3 bases, and 18 bases lay between the germline ends. The CDR3 here is CAIRQEEGHNYEQYF. Written as DNA, the CDR3 is TGTGCCATCAGGCAGGAAGAGGGACACAACTACGAGCAGTACTTC.

V gene TRBV19 combines with J gene TRBJ2-7, with D possibly being TRBD2 (6 bases). This CDR3 region has 13 residues. CDR1 and CDR2 (germline): LNHDA, SQIVND (reference sequence). Between the trimmed V and J ends, which lost 3 bases and 2 bases, there was a span of 8 bases. CDR3 in DNA: TGTGCCAGTAGTATTTGGGGGGCCTACGAGCAGTACTTC. Translation gives CASSIWGAYEQYF.

The chain carries TRBV29-1 and TRBJ1-2; D is unresolved. The germline gives CDR1 SQVTM, CDR2 ANQGSEA. The V end was cut by 1 base, the J end by 4 bases, with 13 bases between. This CDR3 spans 14 amino acids. CDR3 in DNA: TGCAGCGTTGAAGTCCAGATCGGGATCTATGGCTACACCTTC. This codes for CSVEVQIGIYGYTF.

This rearrangement joins TRBV30 to TRBJ1-1; 7 nucleotides line up with TRBD1. CDR1 GTSNPN and CDR2 SVGIG come from the germline V gene (reference sequence). Trimming cost V 8 bases and J 4 bases; bases outside gene matches: 10. The CDR3 is 13 residues long. This CDR3 is CARNTGDFTEAFF. The CDR3, as DNA: TGTGCCAGGAATACAGGGGACTTCACTGAAGCTTTCTTT.

J is TRBJ1-5 and V is TRBV7-8; D is possibly TRBD1 (5 bases). Germline CDR1 and CDR2: SGHVS and FQNEAQ. This CDR3 spans 15 amino acids. The V gene lost 2 bases and the J gene lost 2 bases, with 10 bases spanning the gap. The CDR3 spells CASSLTGGGNQPQHF. Written as DNA, the CDR3 is TGTGCCAGCAGCTTAACAGGTGGAGGCAATCAGCCCCAGCATTTT.

J is TRBJ2-3 and V is TRBV9; tentative D call: TRBD2 (5 bases). The V end lost 2 bases, the J end lost 2 bases, and 12 bases lay between the germline ends. The CDR3 has 15 amino acids. Germline CDR1 is SGDLS and CDR2 is YYNGEE. The CDR3, as DNA: TGTGCCAGCAGCGTCCGTGAGGGCTTCACAGATACGCAGTATTTT. Its protein is CASSVREGFTDTQYF.

V gene TRBV28 combines with J gene TRBJ2-7, with TRBD1 matching over 8 bases. Trimming at V came to 7 bases and at J to 3 bases, leaving 14 bases not matched to a gene. Germline V gives CDR1 MDHEN, CDR2 SYDVKM. The CDR3 runs 16 residues. The chain's CDR3 is CASTTPGTGGIYEQYF. In DNA, the CDR3 is TGTGCCAGCACTACCCCCGGGACAGGAGGGATCTACGAGCAGTACTTC.

The chain employs TRBV6-5 and TRBJ1-5; D might be TRBD1 (6 bases). Trimming cost V 0 bases and J 7 bases, with 13 bases left between them. The CDR3 contains 15 residues. CDR1 and CDR2 (germline): MNHEY, SVGAGI. This CDR3 is CASSYSRWGHQPQHF. In DNA, the CDR3 is TGTGCCAGCAGTTACTCGAGGTGGGGGCACCAGCCCCAGCATTTT.

The V call is TRBV7-3, the J call TRBJ2-5; 7 bases line up with TRBD2. This CDR3 region has 16 residues. CDR1 and CDR2 (germline): SGHTA, FQGTGA. With V trimmed by 5 bases and J by 5 bases, 14 bases remained unmatched. For the CDR3, the DNA is TGTGCCAGCAGCCGGGGGTGGGAGCGGGGCCTGGAGACCCAGTACTTC. Protein sequence: CASSRGWERGLETQYF. Full variable domain (outside the CDR3, taken from reference TRBV7-3 and TRBJ2-5): GAGVSQTPSNKVTEKGKYVELRCDPISGHTALYWYRQSLGQGPEFLIYFQGTGAADDSGLPNDRFFAVRPEGSVSTLKIQRTERGDSAVYLCASSRGWERGLETQYFGPGTRLLVL.

This chain links TRBV5-4 with TRBJ1-2, with a tentative D call TRBD1 (5 bases). Trimming pared 3 bases from V and 4 bases from J, leaving 10 bases between. Germline CDR1 reads SGHNT; CDR2 reads YYREEE (reference sequence). This CDR3 is 13 amino acids long. The DNA of the CDR3 is TGTGCCAGCAGCTCGGGGGGGGTCTATGGCTACACCTTC. It yields the protein CASSSGGVYGYTF.

The CDR3 protein is CASSIKLADSYEQYF. The CDR3 DNA reads as TGTGCCAGTAGTATTAAACTAGCGGACTCCTACGAGCAGTACTTC. The V and J genes are TRBV19 and TRBJ2-7, with 8 positions matching TRBD2. The germline gives CDR1 LNHDA, CDR2 SQIVND (reference sequence). There are 15 residues in the CDR3. V gave up 3 bases and J gave up 0 bases; unmatched junction bases: 4.